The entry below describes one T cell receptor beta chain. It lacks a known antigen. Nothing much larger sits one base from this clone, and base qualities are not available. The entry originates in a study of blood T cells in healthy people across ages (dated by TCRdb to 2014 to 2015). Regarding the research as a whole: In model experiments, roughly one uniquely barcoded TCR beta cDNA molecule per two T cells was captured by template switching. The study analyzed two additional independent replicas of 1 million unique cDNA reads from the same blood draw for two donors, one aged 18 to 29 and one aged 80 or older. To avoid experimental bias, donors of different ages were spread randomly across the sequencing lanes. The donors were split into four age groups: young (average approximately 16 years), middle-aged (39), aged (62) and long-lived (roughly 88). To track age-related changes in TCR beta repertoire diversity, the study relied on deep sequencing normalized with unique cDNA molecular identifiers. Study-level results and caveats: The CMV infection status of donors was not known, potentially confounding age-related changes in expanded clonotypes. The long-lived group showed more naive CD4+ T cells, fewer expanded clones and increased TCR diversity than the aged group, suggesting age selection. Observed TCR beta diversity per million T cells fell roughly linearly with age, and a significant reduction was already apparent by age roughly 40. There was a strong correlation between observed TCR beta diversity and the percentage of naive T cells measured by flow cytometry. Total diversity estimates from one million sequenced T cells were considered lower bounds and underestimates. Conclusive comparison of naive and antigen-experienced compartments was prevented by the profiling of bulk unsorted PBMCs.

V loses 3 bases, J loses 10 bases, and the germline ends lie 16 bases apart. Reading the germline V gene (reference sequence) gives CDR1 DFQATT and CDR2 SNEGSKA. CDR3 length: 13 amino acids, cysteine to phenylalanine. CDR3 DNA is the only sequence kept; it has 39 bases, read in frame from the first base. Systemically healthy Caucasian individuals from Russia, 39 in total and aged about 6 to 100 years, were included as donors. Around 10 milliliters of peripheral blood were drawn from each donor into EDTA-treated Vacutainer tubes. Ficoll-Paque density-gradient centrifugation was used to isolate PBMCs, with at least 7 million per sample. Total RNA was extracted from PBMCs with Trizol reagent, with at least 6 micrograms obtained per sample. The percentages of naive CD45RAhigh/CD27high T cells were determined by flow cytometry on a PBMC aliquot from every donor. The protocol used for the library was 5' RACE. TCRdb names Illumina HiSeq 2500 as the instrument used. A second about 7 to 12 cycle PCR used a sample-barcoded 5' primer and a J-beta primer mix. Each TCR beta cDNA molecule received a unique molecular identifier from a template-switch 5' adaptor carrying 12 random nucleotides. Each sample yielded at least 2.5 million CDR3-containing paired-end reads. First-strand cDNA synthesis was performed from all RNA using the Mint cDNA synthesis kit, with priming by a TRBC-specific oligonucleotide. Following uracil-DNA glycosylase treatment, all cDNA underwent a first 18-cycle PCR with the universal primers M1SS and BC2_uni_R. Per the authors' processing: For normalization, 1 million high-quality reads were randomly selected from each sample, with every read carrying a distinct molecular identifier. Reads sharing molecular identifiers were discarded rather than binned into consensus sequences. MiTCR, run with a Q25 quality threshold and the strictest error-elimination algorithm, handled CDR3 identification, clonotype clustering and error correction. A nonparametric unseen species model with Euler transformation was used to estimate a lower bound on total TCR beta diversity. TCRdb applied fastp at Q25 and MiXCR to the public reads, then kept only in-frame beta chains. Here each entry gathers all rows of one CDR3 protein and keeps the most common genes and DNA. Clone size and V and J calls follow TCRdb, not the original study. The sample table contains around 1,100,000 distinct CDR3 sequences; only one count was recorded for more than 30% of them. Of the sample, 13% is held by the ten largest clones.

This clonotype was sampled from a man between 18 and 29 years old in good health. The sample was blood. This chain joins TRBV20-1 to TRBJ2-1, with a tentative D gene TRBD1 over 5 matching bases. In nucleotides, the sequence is TGCAGTGCTAGCCCAGGGCGAACAAAGGAGCAGTTCTTC. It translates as CSASPGRTKEQFF.